This TCR beta chain was profiled in a study of blood T cell repertoires in COVID-19. The CDR3 length is 15 residues. Trimming left V 0 bases short and J 4 bases short, with 12 bases between. Per germline, CDR1 MNHEY and CDR2 SVGAGI. Profiling relied on immunoSEQ multiplex PCR, and the TCRdb table lists in-frame clones only, not all of them. The table includes around 190,000 clones, around 90% detected once. The specimen was PBMCs or T cells enriched from blood (not recorded which). This clonotype was sampled from a woman aged 18-29 years who had recovered from COVID-19. The chain employs TRBV6-5 and TRBJ1-1, with no clear D. CDR3 residues: CASSYSSGGFTEAFF. The CDR3 DNA is TGTGCCAGCAGTTACTCATCAGGAGGCTTCACTGAAGCTTTCTTT.